This record covers a single T cell receptor beta chain. Authors' data handling: Reference gene primer amplification yielded estimated nucleated cell counts. The data were produced by immunoSEQ multiplex PCR, yet TCRdb's version contains in-frame clones alone and is incomplete. The V and J calls and clone size were taken over from that table, and D and trimming were inferred from the DNA. The table shows fewer than 450,000 clones, with around nine tenths occurring only once. This entry is derived from a study of blood T cell repertoires in COVID-19. Study context: Both acute and convalescent COVID-19 samples were obtained from the United States, Italy and Spain. T cells, B-cell-depleted T cells, or PBMCs supplied cDNA or gDNA.

The CDR3 is 16 residues long. J lost 3 bases, V lost 7 bases, and 11 bases had no gene match. The germline V gene has CDR1 SEHNR and CDR2 FQNEAQ (reference sequence). The sequence derives from a woman aged 18-35 years who had recovered from COVID-19. Sequencing was carried out using peripheral blood. The V and J genes are TRBV7-9 and TRBJ2-2; 7 nucleotides agree with TRBD2. Here the CDR3 DNA reads TGTGCCAGCACCAAGGCGGGTCTAGCGGACACCGGGGAGCTGTTTTTT. It encodes CASTKAGLADTGELFF. The whole variable domain, remainder taken from reference TRBV7-9 and TRBJ2-2, is DTGVSQNPRHKITKRGQNVTFRCDPISEHNRLYWYRQTLGQGPEFLTYFQNEAQLEKSRLLSDRFSAERPKGSFSTLEIQRTEQGDSAMYLCASTKAGLADTGELFFGEGSRLTVL.